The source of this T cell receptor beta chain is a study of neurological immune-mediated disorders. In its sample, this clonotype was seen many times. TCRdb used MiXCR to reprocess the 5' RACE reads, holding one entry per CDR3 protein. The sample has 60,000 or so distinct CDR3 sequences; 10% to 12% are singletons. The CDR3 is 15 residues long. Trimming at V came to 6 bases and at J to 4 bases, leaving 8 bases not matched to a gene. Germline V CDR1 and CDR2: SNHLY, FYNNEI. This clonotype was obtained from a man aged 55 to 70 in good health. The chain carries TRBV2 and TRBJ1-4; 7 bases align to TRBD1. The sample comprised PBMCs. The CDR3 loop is CASRPDRAHNEKLFF. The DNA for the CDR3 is TGTGCCAGCAGGCCTGACAGGGCCCATAATGAAAAACTGTTTTTT.